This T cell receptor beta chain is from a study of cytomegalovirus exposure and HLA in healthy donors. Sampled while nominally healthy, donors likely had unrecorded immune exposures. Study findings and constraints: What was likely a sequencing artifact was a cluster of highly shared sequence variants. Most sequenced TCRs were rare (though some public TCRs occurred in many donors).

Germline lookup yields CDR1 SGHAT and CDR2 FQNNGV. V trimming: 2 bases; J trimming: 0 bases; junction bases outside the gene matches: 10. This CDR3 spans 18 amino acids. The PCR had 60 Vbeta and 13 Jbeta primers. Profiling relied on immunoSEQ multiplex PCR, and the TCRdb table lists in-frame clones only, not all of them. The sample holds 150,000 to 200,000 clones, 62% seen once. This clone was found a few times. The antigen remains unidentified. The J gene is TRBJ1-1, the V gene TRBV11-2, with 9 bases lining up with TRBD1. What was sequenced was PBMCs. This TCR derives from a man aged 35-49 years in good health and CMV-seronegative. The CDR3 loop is CASSLRSRTGALNTEAFF. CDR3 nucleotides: TGTGCCAGCAGCTTAAGATCTAGGACAGGGGCCTTGAACACTGAAGCTTTCTTT.